Presented here are 16 T cell receptor beta chains from one specimen sequenced in a study of T cells in Graves' hyperthyroidism and ophthalmopathy. RNA transcripts yielded amplified TCR beta CDR3 regions. HTBI primers were employed in a first-round RT-PCR of the TCR CDR3. TCRdb reanalysed the multiplex PCR reads using MiXCR and keeps one entry per CDR3 protein. The data contain approximately 640,000 distinct CDR3 sequences, about a sixth of them singletons. The sample comprised blood. The receptors shown here come from a woman aged 25-40 years with Graves' hyperthyroidism.

This clonotype appeared many times. The chain uses TRBV28 and TRBJ2-1; D ambiguous. The CDR3 runs to 15 residues. Germline assignment: CDR1 MDHEN and CDR2 SYDVKM. V gave up 7 bases and J gave up 10 bases, with 23 bases separating them. The CDR3 region is CASTLPSRLVHEQFF. CDR3 in DNA: TGTGCCAGCACCTTACCCAGTCGGCTAGTCCACGAGCAGTTCTTC. Using reference TRBV28 and TRBJ2-1 for the parts outside the CDR3, the full variable domain is DVKVTQSSRYLVKRTGEKVFLECVQDMDHENMFWYRQDPGLGLRLIYFSYDVKMKEKGDIPEGYSVSREKKERFSLILESASTNQTSMYLCASTLPSRLVHEQFFGPGTRLTVL.

The count of this clonotype is one. This may come from a read error, since a much larger clone is one base off. Here the CDR3 reads CARSYTTGLAFTDTQYF. The CDR3 DNA follows: TGTGCCCGGAGCTATACGACGGGACTAGCATTCACAGATACGCAGTATTTT. The V call is TRBV30, the J call TRBJ2-3, with 9 bases lining up with TRBD2. The CDR3 runs 17 residues. Germline V gene data show CDR1 as GTSNPN and CDR2 as SVGIG (reference sequence).

In its sample, this clonotype was seen many times. The gene calls are TRBV29-1 and TRBJ2-1; the match to TRBD2 covers 16 bases. This CDR3 is 16 amino acids long. J was trimmed by 6 bases and V by 6 bases; bases with no gene match: 8. Germline-derived CDR1 and CDR2 are SQVTM and ANQGSEA. The CDR3 region is CSVQGLAGGPGNEQFF. The CDR3 DNA is TGCAGCGTACAGGGACTAGCGGGAGGGCCGGGCAATGAGCAGTTCTTC.

This clonotype has ten or more counts. The gene calls are TRBV27 and TRBJ2-6; no clear D. Germline V CDR1 and CDR2: MNHEY, SMNVEV (reference sequence). V shed 0 bases and J shed 1 base, with 4 bases lying between them. This CDR3 contains 15 residues. The chain's CDR3 is CASSLSGSGANVLTF. Written as DNA, the CDR3 is TGTGCCAGCAGTTTATCAGGGTCTGGGGCCAACGTCCTGACTTTC.

This clonotype was counted many times. This chain links TRBV7-3 with TRBJ2-3, with D perhaps assigned TRBD1 or TRBD2 (6 bases each). V gave up 1 base and J gave up 4 bases, with 9 bases separating them. The CDR3 length is 14 residues. Germline V gene sequence: CDR1 SGHTA, CDR2 FQGTGA. In DNA, the CDR3 is TGTGCCAGCAGCTTAATGGGGGGCTCAGATACGCAGTATTTT. Translated: CASSLMGGSDTQYF.

This clonotype was recorded many times. This chain uses TRBV20-1 with TRBJ1-6; maybe TRBD1 (6 bases). The germline V and J ends were trimmed by 0 bases and 9 bases, with 9 bases remaining between them. This CDR3 has 13 amino acids. CDR1 and CDR2 (germline): DFQATT, SNEGSKA (reference sequence). The CDR3 spells CSARDRGSSPLHF. CDR3 sequence (DNA): TGCAGTGCTAGAGACAGGGGTAGTTCACCCCTCCACTTT.

The chain has TRBV5-1 and TRBJ1-2; 9 positions match TRBD1. The V gene's germline CDR1 is SGHRS and CDR2 YFSETQ. The CDR3 length is 13 residues. The J segment lost 8 bases and the V segment lost 4 bases, leaving 6 bases of the junction unmatched. CDR3 loop: CASSRTGEEGYTF. In DNA form, the CDR3 reads TGCGCCAGCAGCAGGACAGGGGAAGAGGGCTACACCTTC.

This clonotype occurred many times. The rearrangement links TRBV6-1 to TRBJ2-3; TRBD2 aligns across 11 bases. Germline V CDR1 and CDR2: MNHNS, SASEGT. The CDR3 length is 15 residues. The V and J ends lost 7 bases and 1 base, in that order; junction bases with no gene match: 4. The CDR3 is CASTQLAGGTDTQYF. Here the CDR3 DNA reads TGTGCCAGCACCCAACTAGCGGGAGGCACAGATACGCAGTATTTT.

Many counts were recorded for this clonotype. This chain connects TRBV27 to TRBJ1-2; no definite D call. V was cut by 3 bases and J by 4 bases, with 15 bases left in between. This CDR3 has 15 residues. Per the germline V gene, CDR1 is MNHEY and CDR2 is SMNVEV (reference sequence). The CDR3 spells CASSFSPGGTYGYTF. In DNA, the CDR3 is TGTGCCAGCAGTTTTTCCCCCGGCGGAACCTATGGCTACACCTTC.

V usage is TRBV7-2 and J usage is TRBJ2-1; TRBD2 matches at 9 bases. V trimming: 6 bases; J trimming: 9 bases; junction bases outside the gene matches: 18. This CDR3 region has 17 residues. Germline loops: CDR1 SGHTA, CDR2 FQGNSA. CDR3 loop: CASSLSELAGSFGEQFF. Written as DNA, the CDR3 is TGTGCCAGCAGTTTATCGGAGCTAGCGGGAAGTTTCGGTGAGCAGTTCTTC.

This clonotype was detected ten times or more. The rearrangement joins TRBV9 to TRBJ2-1; D not resolved. Per germline, CDR1 SGDLS and CDR2 YYNGEE. The V end was cut by 0 bases, the J end by 8 bases, with 12 bases between. This CDR3 spans 14 amino acids. The CDR3 bases are TGTGCCAGCAGCGTAGCTGTCGGTCACTATGAGCAGTTCTTC. It translates to CASSVAVGHYEQFF.

In this sample, this clonotype turned up many times. This chain connects TRBV12-3 or TRBV12-4 to TRBJ2-7, with D possibly TRBD2 on 5 matching bases. V dropped 6 bases and J dropped 6 bases, with 9 bases sitting between them. This CDR3 spans 11 amino acids. CDR3 protein: CASSPGVEQYF. The CDR3 DNA reads as TGTGCCAGCAGCCCCGGGGTCGAGCAGTACTTC.

This clonotype was found many times. The chain has TRBV7-2 and TRBJ1-6; D is unresolved. Germline V gene lookup returns CDR1 SGHTA and CDR2 FQGNSA. Trimming removed 3 bases at V and 11 bases at J, with 8 bases between. The CDR3 spans 12 residues. CDR3 bases: TGTGCCAGCAGCTTTCGAGCCCCACCCCTCCACTTT. It translates to CASSFRAPPLHF.

This clonotype has a count of ten or more. The chain employs TRBV18 and TRBJ2-1; 10 positions agree with TRBD2. V lost 2 bases and J lost 5; bases outside the gene matches: 3. The CDR3 covers 15 residues. CDR1 KGHSH and CDR2 LQKENI come from the germline V gene. The CDR3 nucleotides read TGTGCCAGCTCACCAAGGAGCGGGAGGGACAATGAGCAGTTCTTC. It encodes CASSPRSGRDNEQFF.

Many counts were recorded for this clonotype. The chain combines TRBV7-9 with TRBJ2-7; 8 bases match TRBD2. The CDR3 runs 14 residues. Trimming at V came to 4 bases and at J to 2 bases, leaving 4 bases not matched to a gene. Germline lookup yields CDR1 SEHNR and CDR2 FQNEAQ (reference sequence). The CDR3 DNA reads TGTGCCAGCAGCTCGATCGGGAGGGCCTACGAGCAGTACTTC. Translation: CASSSIGRAYEQYF.

About this clonotype: At one end, the junction sequence differs from germline, possibly due to a read error. This chain connects TRBV12-3 or TRBV12-4 to TRBJ1-5, with 8 bases identical to TRBD1. The CDR3 covers 17 residues. This CDR3 is CPSSLRQGFTVNQPQHF. The CDR3 DNA reads TGTCCCAGCAGTTTGAGACAGGGGTTCACGGTCAATCAGCCCCAGCATTTT.